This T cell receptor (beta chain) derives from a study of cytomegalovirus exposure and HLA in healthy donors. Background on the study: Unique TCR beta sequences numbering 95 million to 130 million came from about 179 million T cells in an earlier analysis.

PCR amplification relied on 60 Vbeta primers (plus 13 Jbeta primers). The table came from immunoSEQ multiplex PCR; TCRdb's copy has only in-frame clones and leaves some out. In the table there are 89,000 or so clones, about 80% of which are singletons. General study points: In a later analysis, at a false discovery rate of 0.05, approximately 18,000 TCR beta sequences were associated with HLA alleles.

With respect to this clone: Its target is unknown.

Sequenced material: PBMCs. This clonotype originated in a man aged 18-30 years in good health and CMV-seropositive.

This CDR3 is CASSQDPRGGDEQFF. In DNA, the CDR3 is TGCGCCAGCAGCCAAGATCCGCGGGGGGGTGATGAGCAGTTCTTC. The rearrangement links TRBV4-1 to TRBJ2-1; TRBD2 agrees at 9 bases. Germline CDR1 is MGHRA and CDR2 is YSYEKL. J gave up 8 bases and V 0 bases, and 5 bases lay outside the gene matches. There are 15 residues in the CDR3.